A selection of T cell receptor beta chains follows, all from one sample in a study of identical twins. TCRdb ran MiXCR on the 5' RACE reads and lists one entry per CDR3 protein. The data hold around 1.7 million distinct CDR3 sequences, with about 30% observed a single time. The source material was cord blood. The receptors stem from a newborn girl in good health. CDR3s include the opening cysteine and the closing phenylalanine or tryptophan. The D gene is left open where the match is weak. Only part of the rows carry a size: once, few, many, or a class if the clone is expanded.

v_call	j_call	d_call	clone_size	cdr3_aa	cdr3_nt
TRBV5-1	TRBJ2-7	NA	many	CASSRQAYEQYF	TGCGCCAGCAGCCGACAGGCCTACGAGCAGTACTTC
TRBV11-2	TRBJ1-2	NA	NA	CAGSSSWGAYGYTF	TGTGCCGGCAGCTCCTCATGGGGGGCTTATGGCTACACCTTC
TRBV3-1	TRBJ2-4	NA	NA	CASSQEGRVINIQYF	TGTGCCAGCAGCCAAGAGGGGCGGGTGATAAACATTCAGTACTTC
TRBV3-1	TRBJ2-7	NA	NA	CASSQEWRTPYEQYF	TGTGCCAGCAGCCAAGAGTGGCGGACCCCCTACGAGCAGTACTTC
TRBV9	TRBJ2-1	NA	few	CASSEADGRYNEQFF	TGTGCCAGCAGCGAGGCCGACGGGAGATACAATGAGCAGTTCTTC
TRBV2	TRBJ1-5	NA	few	CASSEQGMDNQPQHF	TGTGCCAGCAGTGAACAGGGGATGGACAATCAGCCCCAGCATTTT
TRBV3-1	TRBJ2-3	TRBD2	NA	CASSQGLAGAPSTDTQYF	TGTGCCAGCAGCCAAGGACTAGCGGGGGCCCCCTCGACAGATACGCAGTATTTT
TRBV5-1	TRBJ2-1	TRBD2	many	CASSLVAGGDNEQFF	TGCGCCAGCAGCTTGGTAGCGGGGGGAGACAATGAGCAGTTCTTC
TRBV24-1	TRBJ2-3	TRBD2	NA	CATSDLSSGSVDTQYF	TGTGCCACCAGTGATTTATCCAGCGGGAGTGTCGATACGCAGTATTTT
TRBV20-1	TRBJ1-2	TRBD1	few	CSARDREVNYGYTF	TGCAGTGCGAGGGACAGGGAGGTCAACTATGGCTACACCTTC
TRBV24-1	TRBJ2-7	NA	NA	CATSDSDTSYEQYF	TGTGCCACCAGTGACTCGGACACCTCCTACGAGCAGTACTTC
TRBV6-6	TRBJ2-5	NA	few	CASSYFGGGQETQYF	TGTGCCAGCAGTTACTTCGGTGGGGGCCAAGAGACCCAGTACTTC
TRBV6-6	TRBJ1-2	NA	NA	CASSYFARNYGYTF	TGTGCCAGCAGTTACTTTGCCAGGAACTATGGCTACACCTTC
TRBV7-9	TRBJ2-6	NA	once	CASSLQDSLIAGANVLTF	TGTGCCAGCAGCCTTCAGGACAGTTTAATCGCTGGGGCCAACGTCCTGACTTTC
TRBV3-1	TRBJ2-4	NA	NA	CASSTGNIQYF	TGTGCCAGCAGTACAGGGAACATTCAGTACTTC
TRBV20-1	TRBJ2-1	TRBD2	NA	CSAPGLETSSAYNEQFF	TGCAGTGCCCCCGGACTAGAGACCTCCTCTGCCTACAATGAGCAGTTCTTC
TRBV7-9	TRBJ1-1	NA	few	CASSLAVVLNTEAFF	TGTGCCAGCAGCTTAGCGGTGGTATTGAACACTGAAGCTTTCTTT
TRBV3-1	TRBJ2-7	NA	many	CASSQVSSEQYF	TGTGCCAGCAGCCAAGTATCAAGCGAGCAGTACTTC
TRBV10-3	TRBJ2-1	NA	NA	CAISGRAYYNEQFF	TGTGCCATCAGTGGCAGGGCGTACTACAATGAGCAGTTCTTC
TRBV5-1	TRBJ2-1	TRBD1	NA	CASSPSSGQGYNEQFF	TGCGCCAGCAGCCCGTCTTCGGGACAGGGATACAATGAGCAGTTCTTC
TRBV5-1	TRBJ2-1	NA	NA	CASSGGGPNNEQFF	TGCGCCAGCAGCGGCGGGGGCCCGAACAATGAGCAGTTCTTC
TRBV2	TRBJ2-3	NA	few	CASSDYPDTQYF	TGTGCCAGCAGTGACTACCCCGATACGCAGTATTTT
TRBV4-1	TRBJ2-1	NA	NA	CASSHQYNEQFF	TGCGCCAGCAGCCACCAGTACAATGAGCAGTTCTTC
TRBV20-1	TRBJ2-1	TRBD2	few	CSARAGGAYNEQFF	TGCAGTGCCAGAGCGGGGGGGGCTTACAATGAGCAGTTCTTC
TRBV29-1	TRBJ1-6	NA	NA	CSVAYLDNSPLHF	TGCAGCGTTGCATACCTCGATAATTCACCCCTCCACTTT
TRBV6-1	TRBJ2-5	TRBD2	NA	CVSSATPGLGGNEQYF	TGTGTCAGCAGTGCAACTCCGGGACTAGGGGGGAATGAGCAGTACTTC
TRBV4-2	TRBJ2-7	NA	many	CASSQPSYEQYF	TGTGCCAGCAGCCAACCCTCCTACGAGCAGTACTTC
TRBV2	TRBJ1-1	TRBD1	few	CASSRQGMGTEAFF	TGTGCCAGCAGCCGACAGGGAATGGGCACTGAAGCTTTCTTT
TRBV7-2	TRBJ2-7	NA	few	CASSLTADLRYYEQYF	TGTGCCAGCAGCTTAACGGCGGACCTCCGATACTACGAGCAGTACTTC
TRBV5-1	TRBJ2-3	NA	many	CASSLSGYSTDTQYF	TGTGCCAGCAGCTTATCCGGCTATAGCACAGATACGCAGTATTTT